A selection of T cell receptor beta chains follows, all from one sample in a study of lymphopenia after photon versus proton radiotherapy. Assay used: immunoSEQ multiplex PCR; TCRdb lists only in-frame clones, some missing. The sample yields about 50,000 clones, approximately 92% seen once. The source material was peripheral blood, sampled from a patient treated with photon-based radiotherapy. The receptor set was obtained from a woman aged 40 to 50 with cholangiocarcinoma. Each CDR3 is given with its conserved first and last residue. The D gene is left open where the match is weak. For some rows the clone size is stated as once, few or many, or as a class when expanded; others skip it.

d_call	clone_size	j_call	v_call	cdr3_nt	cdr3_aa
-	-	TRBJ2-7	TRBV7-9	TGTGCCAGCAGCTCCCGGGACACCCACTACGAGCAGTACTTC	CASSSRDTHYEQYF
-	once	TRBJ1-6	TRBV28	TGTGCCAGCAGTTTACAGGGTGTTAATTCACCCCTCCACTTT	CASSLQGVNSPLHF
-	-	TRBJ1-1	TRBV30	TGTGCCTGGCAGTTTGGATCGAACACTGAAGCTTTCTTT	CAWQFGSNTEAFF
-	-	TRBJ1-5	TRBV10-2	TGCGCCAGCAGTGCTGCTAGCAATCAGCCCCAGCATTTT	CASSAASNQPQHF
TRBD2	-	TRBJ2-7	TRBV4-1	TGCGCCAGCAGCCAAGATTCAGGACTAGCGGGGGTAACCTACGAGCAGTACTTC	CASSQDSGLAGVTYEQYF
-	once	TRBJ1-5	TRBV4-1	TGCGCCAGCAGCCAGGGGGAGGGACAGCCCCAGCATTTT	CASSQGEGQPQHF
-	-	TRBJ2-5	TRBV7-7	TGTGCTAGCAGCCAAGATCGAGAGACCCAGTACTTC	CASSQDRETQYF
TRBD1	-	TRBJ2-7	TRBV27	TGTGCCAGCCAAGGGCCAGGGGGAACCTACGAGCAGTACTTC	CASQGPGGTYEQYF
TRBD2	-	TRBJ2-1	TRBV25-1	TGTGCCAGTGCTCGACTAGCGGGAGTCGACAATGAGCAGTTCTTC	CASARLAGVDNEQFF
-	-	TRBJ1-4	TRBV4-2	TGTGCCAGCAGCCGAAATCTAGGGGTTGAGGAAAAACTGTTTTTT	CASSRNLGVEEKLFF
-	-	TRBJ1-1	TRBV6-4	TGTGCCAGCAGAAGACAGGCCCAAGATCACACTGAAGCTTTCTTT	CASRRQAQDHTEAFF
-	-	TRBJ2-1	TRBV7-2	TGTGCCAGCAGCTTAACTTACCGGGACGGGAACTACAATGAGCAGTTCTTC	CASSLTYRDGNYNEQFF
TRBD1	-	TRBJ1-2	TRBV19	TGTGCCAGTAGTTTGGGGACAGGAACTAACTATGGCTACACCTTC	CASSLGTGTNYGYTF
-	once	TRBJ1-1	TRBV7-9	TGTGCCAGCAGCGCTTACGGGGCGATCAAGACGATGGCTTTCTTT	CASSAYGAIKTMAFF
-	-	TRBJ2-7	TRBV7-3	TGTGCCAGCAGCCCAGGCGGGACCTCCTACGAGCAGTACTTC	CASSPGGTSYEQYF
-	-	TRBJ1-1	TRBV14	TGTGCCAGCAGTCCCGGGGGGACTGAAGCTTTCTTT	CASSPGGTEAFF
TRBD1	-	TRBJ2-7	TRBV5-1	TGCGCCAGCAGCCCTGTTGGAACAGGGGGCTCCTACGAGCAGTACTTC	CASSPVGTGGSYEQYF
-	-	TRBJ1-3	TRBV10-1	TGCGCCAGCAGTGAGCGAACAGGAATCGGAAACACCATATATTTT	CASSERTGIGNTIYF
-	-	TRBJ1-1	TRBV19	TGTGCCAGTTCCAGCACAGTGAACACTGAAGCTTTCTTT	CASSSTVNTEAFF
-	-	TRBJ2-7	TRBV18	TGTGCCAGCTCACCTCCTGACAGACCCTACGAGCAGTACTTC	CASSPPDRPYEQYF
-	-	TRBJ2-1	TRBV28	TGTGCCAGCAGCCCTCAACGAGGGCTCTACAATGAGCAGTTCTTC	CASSPQRGLYNEQFF
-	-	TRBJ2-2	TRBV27	TGTGCCAGCTGCCCAACTACTAGGACATTTAAGACCGGGGAGCTGTTTTTT	CASCPTTRTFKTGELFF
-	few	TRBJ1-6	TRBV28	TGTGCCAGCACAGCCTCGAGGTCACCCCTCCACTTT	CASTASRSPLHF
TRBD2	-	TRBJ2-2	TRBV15	TGTGCCACCAGCAGAGGGCTACTAGCGGGAGGCGACACCGGGGAGCTGTTTTTT	CATSRGLLAGGDTGELFF
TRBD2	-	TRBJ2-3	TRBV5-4	TGTGCCAGCAGCTCAGCGGGAGGCCCACGGGGTACGCAGTATTTT	CASSSAGGPRGTQYF
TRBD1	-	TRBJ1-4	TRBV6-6	TGTGCCAGCAGGGGACAGGAAAAACTGTTTTTT	CASRGQEKLFF
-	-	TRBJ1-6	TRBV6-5	TGTGCCAGCAGTTACTCGGCCCGATTGGCCCTCCACTTT	CASSYSARLALHF
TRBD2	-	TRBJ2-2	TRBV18	TGTGCCAGCTCACCACGGAGTATAGCGGGGGCCAACACCGGGGAGCTGTTTTTT	CASSPRSIAGANTGELFF
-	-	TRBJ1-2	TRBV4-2	TGTGCCAGCAGCCAAGATCCCGGGGGTTTGAGGGCCTATGGCTACACCTTC	CASSQDPGGLRAYGYTF
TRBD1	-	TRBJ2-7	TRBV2	TGTGCCAGCAGACACCCGGGACAGGGGAAGGTTCCCGACGAGCAGTACTTC	CASRHPGQGKVPDEQYF
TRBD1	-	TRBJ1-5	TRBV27	TGTGCCAGCCACCCGCTCGGACAGGCTAGCAATCAGCCCCAGCATTTT	CASHPLGQASNQPQHF
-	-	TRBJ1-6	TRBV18	TGTGCCAGCTCACTAGAAAACAGTGGAGGATTGGCCCTCCACTTT	CASSLENSGGLALHF
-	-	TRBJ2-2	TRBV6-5	TGTGCCAGCACCATTCTCCCTCCCGGGGAGCTGTTTTTT	CASTILPPGELFF
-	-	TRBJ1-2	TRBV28	TGTGCCAGCACGGAGGATAACTATGGCTACACCTTC	CASTEDNYGYTF
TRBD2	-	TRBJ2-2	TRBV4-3	TGCGCCAGCAGCCCAAGATGGGCGGGAGGCCCGAACACCGGGGAGCTGTTTTTT	CASSPRWAGGPNTGELFF
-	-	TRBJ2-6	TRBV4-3	TGCGCCAGCAGCCAAGCTGTAGGAGCTGGGGCCAACGTCCTGACTTTC	CASSQAVGAGANVLTF
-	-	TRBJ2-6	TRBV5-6	TGTGCCAGCAGCTTGGTTTTGTTGGGATCTGGGGCCAACGTCCTGACTTTC	CASSLVLLGSGANVLTF
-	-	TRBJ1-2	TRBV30	TGTGCCTGGAACGGGGGATTTAACTATGGCTACACCTTC	CAWNGGFNYGYTF
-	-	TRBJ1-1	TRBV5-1	TGCGCCAGCAGCTTCGGACCCACGGGGGGTATCGCTGAAGCTTTCTTT	CASSFGPTGGIAEAFF
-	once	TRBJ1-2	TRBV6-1	TGTGCCAGCAGTGAAGCTGAGGTGGGAGCCTATGGCTACACCTTC	CASSEAEVGAYGYTF
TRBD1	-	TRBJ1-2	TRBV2	TGTGCCAGCAGTGAAGGGGGGACAGCGCTCTATGGCTACACCTTC	CASSEGGTALYGYTF